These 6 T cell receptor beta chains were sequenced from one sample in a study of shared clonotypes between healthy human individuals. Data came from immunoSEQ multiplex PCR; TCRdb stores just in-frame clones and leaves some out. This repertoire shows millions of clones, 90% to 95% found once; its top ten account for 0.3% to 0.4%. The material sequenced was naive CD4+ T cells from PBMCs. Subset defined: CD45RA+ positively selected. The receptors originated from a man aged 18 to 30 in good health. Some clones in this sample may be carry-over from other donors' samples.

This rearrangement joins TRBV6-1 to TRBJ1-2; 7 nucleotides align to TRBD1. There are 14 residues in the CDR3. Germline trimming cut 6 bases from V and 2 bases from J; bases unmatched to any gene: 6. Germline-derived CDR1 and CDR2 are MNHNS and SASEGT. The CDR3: CASREGGGNYGYTF. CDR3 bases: TGTGCCAGCAGGGAGGGAGGGGGCAACTATGGCTACACCTTC.

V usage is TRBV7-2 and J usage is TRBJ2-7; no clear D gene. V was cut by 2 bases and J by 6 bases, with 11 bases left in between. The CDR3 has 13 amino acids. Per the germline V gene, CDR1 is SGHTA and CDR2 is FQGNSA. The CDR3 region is CASSLSYFGEQYF. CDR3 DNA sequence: TGTGCCAGCAGCTTAAGTTATTTTGGCGAGCAGTACTTC.

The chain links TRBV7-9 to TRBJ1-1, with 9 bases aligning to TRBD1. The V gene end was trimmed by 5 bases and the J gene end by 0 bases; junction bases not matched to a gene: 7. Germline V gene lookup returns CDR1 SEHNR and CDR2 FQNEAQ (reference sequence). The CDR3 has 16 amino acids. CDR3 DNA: TGTGCCAGCAGCGCCGGGGACAGGGCCATGAACACTGAAGCTTTCTTT. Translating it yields CASSAGDRAMNTEAFF.

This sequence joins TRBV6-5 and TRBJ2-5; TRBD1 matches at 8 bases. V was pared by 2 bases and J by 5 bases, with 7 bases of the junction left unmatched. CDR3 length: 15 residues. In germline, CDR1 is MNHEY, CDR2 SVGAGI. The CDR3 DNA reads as TGTGCCAGCAGTTACGGGACAGGTAACCGGGAGACCCAGTACTTC. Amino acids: CASSYGTGNRETQYF.

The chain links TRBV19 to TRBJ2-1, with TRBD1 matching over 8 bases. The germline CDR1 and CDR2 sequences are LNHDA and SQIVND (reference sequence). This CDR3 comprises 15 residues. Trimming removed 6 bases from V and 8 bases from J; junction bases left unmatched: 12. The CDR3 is CASSHRTGWIHEQFF. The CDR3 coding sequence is TGTGCCAGTAGCCACAGGACAGGGTGGATCCATGAGCAGTTCTTC.

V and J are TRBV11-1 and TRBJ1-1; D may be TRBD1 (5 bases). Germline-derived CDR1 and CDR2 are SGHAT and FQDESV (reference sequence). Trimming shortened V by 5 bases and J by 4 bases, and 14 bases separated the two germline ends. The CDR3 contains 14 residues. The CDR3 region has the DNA TGTGCCAGCAGCCTCGCCTGGCAGGGCACTGAAGCTTTCTTT. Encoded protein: CASSLAWQGTEAFF.